The 23 T cell receptor beta chains in this list originate from one sample, sequenced in a study of Siglec-9 on CD8 T cells in melanoma. The data were produced by immunoSEQ multiplex PCR, yet TCRdb's version contains in-frame clones alone and is incomplete. Here the sample spans 30,000 to 45,000 clones, about 80% being singletons. Sequencing was performed on Siglec-9- CD8+ T cells sorted from blood. The receptors were sampled from a human donor in good health.

V is TRBV7-9 and J is TRBJ1-1; TRBD1 matches 10 bases. Germline V gives CDR1 SEHNR, CDR2 FQNEAQ (reference sequence). The V and J ends lost 2 bases and 7 bases, in that order; junction bases with no gene match: 7. This CDR3 region has 15 residues. CDR3 in DNA: TGTGCCAGCAGCTTACCGGGACAGGGGTCGCATGAAGCTTTCTTT. Protein product: CASSLPGQGSHEAFF.

The CDR3 DNA is TGTGCCAGCAGCCCCGGACTAGCGGCTACCTACGAGCAGTACTTC. Its translation is CASSPGLAATYEQYF. The chain employs TRBV9 and TRBJ2-7; 10 nucleotides align to TRBD2. The ends lost 4 bases at V and 2 bases at J; junction bases unmatched: 6. Looked up from germline, CDR1 is SGDLS and CDR2 is YYNGEE. The CDR3 contains 15 residues.

The rearrangement joins TRBV11-1 to TRBJ2-7, with 8 positions matching TRBD2. CDR1 and CDR2 from the germline V gene are SGHAT and FQDESV (reference sequence). The CDR3 runs to 17 residues. V lost 3 bases to trimming and J lost 1 base; unmatched junction nucleotides: 11. CDR3 sequence (DNA): TGTGCCAGCAGCTTGGACGAGGCGGGGGGTTCTTCCTACGAGCAGTACTTC. As protein: CASSLDEAGGSSYEQYF.

The V gene is TRBV11-2, the J gene TRBJ1-4; D is unresolved. The CDR3 has 13 amino acids. V was cut by 1 base and J by 7 bases, with 7 bases left in between. Germline CDR1 and CDR2: SGHAT and FQNNGV. The CDR3 sequence: CASSLGGSEKLFF. CDR3 sequence (DNA): TGTGCCAGCAGCTTAGGGGGTAGTGAAAAACTGTTTTTT. The whole variable domain, remainder taken from reference TRBV11-2 and TRBJ1-4, is EAGVAQSPRYKIIEKRQSVAFWCNPISGHATLYWYQQILGQGPKLLIQFQNNGVVDDSQLPKDRFSAERLKGVDSTLKIQPAKLEDSAVYLCASSLGGSEKLFFGSGTQLSVL.

The gene calls are TRBV7-8 and TRBJ2-2; 16 nucleotides match TRBD2. The CDR3 is made up of 21 amino acids. J gave up 7 bases and V 0 bases, and 14 bases lay outside the gene matches. In germline, CDR1 is SGHVS, CDR2 FQNEAQ. As DNA, the CDR3 is TGTGCCAGCAGCTTAGCAGGTGCAGGGGGACTAGCGGGAGGGCCGGACGGGGAGCTGTTTTTT. Its translation is CASSLAGAGGLAGGPDGELFF. The variable domain in full, completed from reference TRBV7-8 and TRBJ2-2, reads GAGVSQSPRYKVAKRGQDVALRCDPISGHVSLFWYQQALGQGPEFLTYFQNEAQLDKSGLPSDRFFAERPEGSVSTLKIQRTQQEDSAVYLCASSLAGAGGLAGGPDGELFFGEGSRLTVL.

The V call is TRBV6-5, the J call TRBJ1-2; D gene uncertain. Deletions cut 1 base from V and 5 bases from J, with 8 bases between. There are 13 residues in the CDR3. Looked up from germline, CDR1 is MNHEY and CDR2 is SVGAGI. In nucleotides, the CDR3 is TGTGCCAGCAGTTACTTATCTGTTTATGGCTACACCTTC. This translates into CASSYLSVYGYTF.

This sequence joins TRBV19 and TRBJ1-2, with TRBD1 matching 9 bases. From germline, CDR1 is LNHDA and CDR2 SQIVND (reference sequence). This CDR3 has 12 residues. J gave up 8 bases and V 5 bases, and 3 bases lay outside the gene matches. CDR3 sequence: CASSGTGNGYTF. Here the CDR3 DNA reads TGTGCCAGTAGTGGGACAGGGAACGGCTACACCTTC.

The chain is built from TRBV7-9 and TRBJ2-1, with unresolved D. V lost 5 bases to trimming and J lost 2 bases, with 16 bases between them. This CDR3 spans 16 amino acids. The germline gives CDR1 SEHNR, CDR2 FQNEAQ (reference sequence). CDR3 DNA: TGTGCCAGCAGCCCCCAATTGGCGGATGCCTACAATGAGCAGTTCTTC. Translated: CASSPQLADAYNEQFF.

The chain joins TRBV9 to TRBJ1-2, with unresolved D. The ends were cut back, 0 bases at V and 7 bases at J, with 13 bases in the middle. From germline, CDR1 is SGDLS and CDR2 YYNGEE. This CDR3 has 14 residues. The CDR3 protein is CASSVAEEVRGYTF. Written as DNA, the CDR3 is TGTGCCAGCAGCGTAGCTGAGGAGGTCCGTGGCTACACCTTC. The full variable domain, with the rest looked up from reference TRBV9 and TRBJ1-2, is DSGVTQTPKHLITATGQRVTLRCSPRSGDLSVYWYQQSLDQGLQFLIQYYNGEERAKGNILERFSAQQFPDLHSELNLSSLELGDSALYFCASSVAEEVRGYTFGSGTRLTVV.

The J gene is TRBJ1-2, the V gene TRBV6-4; TRBD1 matches at 9 bases. The germline V gene encodes CDR1 MRHNA and CDR2 SNTAGT. The length of the CDR3 is 15 residues. Germline trimming cut 6 bases from V and 6 bases from J; bases unmatched to any gene: 11. As DNA, the CDR3 is TGTGCCAGCAGAGGTGGGGACAGGGAATCGCATGGCTACACCTTC. As protein: CASRGGDRESHGYTF.

The V gene is TRBV30, the J gene TRBJ1-1; D uncertain. Per germline, CDR1 GTSNPN and CDR2 SVGIG (reference sequence). CDR3 length: 11 residues. V lost 4 bases, J lost 7 bases, and 10 bases lay in between. CDR3 region: CAWTGMREAFF. The CDR3 DNA follows: TGTGCCTGGACTGGGATGCGTGAAGCTTTCTTT.

J is TRBJ2-1 and V is TRBV7-9; D might be TRBD2 (5 bases). Germline loops: CDR1 SEHNR, CDR2 FQNEAQ (reference sequence). CDR3 length: 13 amino acids. Trimming stripped 10 bases from V and 10 bases from J, with 20 bases between. In DNA form, the CDR3 reads TGTGCCACGGAGGCTAGTTTTGTCTGGGAGCAGTTCTTC. The encoded protein is CATEASFVWEQFF.

The chain joins TRBV18 to TRBJ2-7; 9 bases fit TRBD2. The CDR3 consists of 15 residues. J gave up 6 bases and V 3 bases, and 9 bases lay outside the gene matches. Germline V gene data show CDR1 as KGHSH and CDR2 as LQKENI. The CDR3: CASSPPGLAILEQYF. The CDR3 coding sequence is TGTGCCAGCTCACCGCCGGGACTAGCAATCCTCGAGCAGTACTTC.

V is TRBV7-3 and J is TRBJ2-1; a weak D match, TRBD2 (6 bases). Germline V gene sequence: CDR1 SGHTA, CDR2 FQGTGA. V was trimmed by 6 bases and J by 0 bases, leaving 12 bases between them. The CDR3 is 15 amino acids. This CDR3 reads CASRLSGDSYNEQFF. CDR3 in DNA: TGTGCCAGCAGGCTTTCGGGGGACTCCTACAATGAGCAGTTCTTC.

V usage is TRBV29-1 and J usage is TRBJ1-5; 9 positions match TRBD1. CDR3 length: 15 amino acids. The ends lost 6 bases at V and 4 bases at J; junction bases unmatched: 10. CDR1 and CDR2 (germline): SQVTM, ANQGSEA. This CDR3 reads CSVSVETGGNQPQHF. The CDR3 DNA follows: TGCAGCGTCAGCGTCGAGACAGGGGGGAATCAGCCCCAGCATTTT.

The rearrangement links TRBV7-6 to TRBJ2-7; TRBD1 aligns across 7 bases. With V trimmed by 4 bases and J by 0 bases, 9 bases remained unmatched. Germline assignment: CDR1 SGHVS and CDR2 FNYEAQ. This CDR3 has 16 amino acids. The CDR3 nucleotides are TGTGCCAGCAGCTCGTTTCAGGGACAGAGCTCCTACGAGCAGTACTTC. Protein: CASSSFQGQSSYEQYF.

The chain links TRBV9 to TRBJ1-2; unclear D gene. The CDR3 is 13 residues long. The ends were cut back, 0 bases at V and 8 bases at J, with 11 bases in the middle. The V gene's germline CDR1 is SGDLS and CDR2 YYNGEE. CDR3 region: CASSVGDVTGYTF. CDR3 sequence (DNA): TGTGCCAGCAGCGTAGGGGATGTCACCGGCTACACCTTC.

The rearrangement joins TRBV4-1 to TRBJ2-7; possible D gene TRBD2, 6 bases. Germline values: CDR1 MGHRA, CDR2 YSYEKL. The CDR3 contains 15 residues. Trimming stripped 3 bases from V and 5 bases from J, with 17 bases between. The CDR3, as DNA: TGCGCCAGCAGCCACTACCTTACGGAGGGAAACGAGCAGTACTTC. Protein product: CASSHYLTEGNEQYF.

This chain connects TRBV11-3 to TRBJ2-7; D might be TRBD2 (7 bases). This CDR3 is built from 16 residues. In germline, CDR1 is SGHNT, CDR2 YENEEA. The ends were cut back, 0 bases at V and 2 bases at J, with 14 bases in the middle. DNA of the CDR3: TGTGCCAGCAGCTTAGATCCGGGGGGCGACCCCTACGAGCAGTACTTC. The encoded protein is CASSLDPGGDPYEQYF. The full variable domain, rest sourced from reference TRBV11-3 and TRBJ2-7, is EAGVVQSPRYKIIEKKQPVAFWCNPISGHNTLYWYLQNLGQGPELLIRYENEEAVDDSQLPKDRFSAERLKGVDSTLKIQPAELGDSAVYLCASSLDPGGDPYEQYFGPGTRLTVT.

The V call is TRBV6-5, the J call TRBJ2-7; D is unresolved. CDR3 size: 14 residues. Germline CDR1 is MNHEY and CDR2 is SVGAGI. Trimming shortened V by 8 bases and J by 4 bases, and 18 bases separated the two germline ends. The CDR3 bases are TGTGCCAGCGCCCGAGGCGCGGCGTCGTACGAGCAGTACTTC. It yields the protein CASARGAASYEQYF.

V and J are TRBV6-4 and TRBJ2-1, with 10 bases that match TRBD2. This CDR3 is 14 amino acids long. Trimming took 2 bases from V and 8 from J; bases not matched to a gene: 3. From germline, CDR1 is MRHNA and CDR2 SNTAGT. Written as DNA, the CDR3 is TGTGCCAGCAGTGACGGGCTAGCGGGGGATGAGCAGTTCTTC. Amino acid sequence: CASSDGLAGDEQFF.

This clone was seen only a few times. This chain links TRBV2 with TRBJ1-1; D is perhaps TRBD1 (6 bases). V lost 7 bases to trimming and J lost 5 bases, with 17 bases between them. Germline CDR1 reads SNHLY; CDR2 reads FYNNEI. This CDR3 is built from 14 residues. CDR3 sequence: CASIVGTRRTEAFF. The CDR3 DNA reads TGTGCCAGCATCGTAGGGACACGGAGGACTGAAGCTTTCTTT.

The gene calls are TRBV21-1 and TRBJ1-5; the table assigns TRBD1, which was not confirmed against the DNA. TRBV21-1 is a recognized pseudogene. CDR3 length equals 16 residues. The CDR3, as DNA: TGTGCCAGCAGCCTCGGGACAGGGCTTCGCAATCAGCCCCAGCATTTT. This codes for CASSLGTGLRNQPQHF.